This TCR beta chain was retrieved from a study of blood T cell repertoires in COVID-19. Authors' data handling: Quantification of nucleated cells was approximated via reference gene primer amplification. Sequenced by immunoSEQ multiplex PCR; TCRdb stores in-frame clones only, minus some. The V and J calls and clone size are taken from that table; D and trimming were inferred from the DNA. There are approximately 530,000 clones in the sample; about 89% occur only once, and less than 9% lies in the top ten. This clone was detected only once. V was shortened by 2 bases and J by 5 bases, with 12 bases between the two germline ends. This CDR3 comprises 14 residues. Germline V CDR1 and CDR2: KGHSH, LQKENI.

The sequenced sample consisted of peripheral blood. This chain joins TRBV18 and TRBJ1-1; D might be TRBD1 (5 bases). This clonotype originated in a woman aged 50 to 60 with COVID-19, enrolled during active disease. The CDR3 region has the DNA TGTGCCAGCTCACCAACGCAGGGAGGTACTGAAGCTTTCTTT. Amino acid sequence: CASSPTQGGTEAFF. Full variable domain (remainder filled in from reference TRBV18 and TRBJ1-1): NAGVMQNPRHLVRRRGQEARLRCSPMKGHSHVYWYRQLPEEGLKFMVYLQKENIIDESGMPKERFSAEFPKEGPSILRIQQVVRGDSAAYFCASSPTQGGTEAFFGQGTRLTVV.